The rows below give T cell receptor beta chains drawn from one sample of a study of graft-versus-host responses after intestinal transplantation. The repertoire was sequenced with immunoSEQ multiplex PCR; TCRdb's copy has only in-frame clones and lacks some. There are roughly 120,000 clones in the sample; 85% to 95% occur only once, and over 2.5% lies in the top ten. Their antigens remain unidentified. Sequenced here: unstimulated CD8+ T cells sorted from spleen or lymph node cells, sampled before intestinal transplant. These receptors were obtained from a human donor who received an intestinal transplant. The CDR3 runs from the conserved cysteine through the conserved F or W. Fields, in order: D gene, J gene, V gene, clone size, CDR3 protein, CDR3 DNA. The D gene is left open where the match is weak. Size tells how often a clone was seen (once, few, many) or the class of an expanded clone, and some rows leave it out.

TRBD1,TRBJ1-2,TRBV30,NA,CAWSPGTGIGDYGYTF,TGTGCCTGGAGTCCCGGGACAGGGATCGGCGACTATGGCTACACCTTC
NA,TRBJ1-2,TRBV4-1,once,CASSQEKQGLYGYTF,TGCGCCAGCAGCCAAGAGAAGCAGGGGCTCTATGGCTACACCTTC
TRBD2,TRBJ2-7,TRBV4-1,NA,CASSQYGTSGYEQYF,TGCGCCAGCAGCCAATACGGGACTAGCGGCTACGAGCAGTACTTC
TRBD2,TRBJ2-1,TRBV6-1,NA,CASRTGTSSYNEQFF,TGTGCCAGCAGGACGGGGACTAGCAGTTACAATGAGCAGTTCTTC
TRBD2,TRBJ2-1,TRBV7-9,NA,CASSPLGFGRGNDEQFF,TGTGCCAGCAGCCCCTTGGGATTTGGGAGGGGTAATGATGAGCAGTTCTTC
NA,TRBJ2-6,TRBV5-6,few,CASIPGPSGANVLTF,TGTGCCAGCATCCCGGGCCCGTCCGGGGCCAACGTCCTGACTTTC
NA,TRBJ1-3,TRBV6-5,NA,CASSRSSGNTIYF,TGTGCCAGCAGCCGATCCTCTGGAAACACCATATATTTT
NA,TRBJ2-5,TRBV9,NA,CASSVGSRLETQYF,TGTGCCAGCAGCGTAGGATCTAGATTGGAGACCCAGTACTTC
TRBD1,TRBJ1-5,TRBV30,NA,CAWSGGGGEPQHF,TGTGCCTGGAGTGGAGGGGGCGGAGAGCCCCAGCATTTT
NA,TRBJ2-1,TRBV11-2,NA,CASSLVDWGPGNEQFF,TGTGCCAGCAGCTTAGTGGATTGGGGGCCCGGCAATGAGCAGTTCTTC
TRBD2,TRBJ2-7,TRBV5-8,NA,CASSLGAGAPFYEQYF,TGTGCCAGCAGCTTGGGAGCGGGAGCCCCGTTTTACGAGCAGTACTTC
TRBD2,TRBJ2-2,TRBV9,NA,CASSVELAGDTGELFF,TGTGCCAGCAGCGTAGAGCTAGCGGGAGACACCGGGGAGCTGTTTTTT
TRBD2,TRBJ2-7,TRBV7-3,NA,CASSLELAGSYEQYF,TGTGCCAGCAGCTTAGAACTAGCGGGCTCCTACGAGCAGTACTTC
TRBD1,TRBJ1-2,TRBV7-9,NA,CASSLVIARGQSYGYTF,TGTGCCAGCAGCTTAGTAATAGCCCGGGGACAGAGCTATGGCTACACCTTC
NA,TRBJ2-7,TRBV27,NA,CASTRGAGTLYEQYF,TGTGCCAGCACCCGAGGGGCAGGGACACTCTACGAGCAGTACTTC
NA,TRBJ1-3,TRBV7-9,NA,CASSLETAGNTIYF,TGTGCCAGCAGCTTAGAGACTGCTGGAAACACCATATATTTT
NA,TRBJ1-3,TRBV7-2,NA,CASSLSGVLSGNTIYF,TGTGCCAGCAGCTTATCTGGGGTGCTCTCTGGAAACACCATATATTTT
NA,TRBJ2-3,TRBV4-2,NA,CASSQDGGDTQYF,TGTGCCAGCAGCCAAGATGGAGGGGATACGCAGTATTTT
NA,TRBJ1-2,TRBV7-9,once,CASSLIEGRTYGYTF,TGTGCCAGCAGCTTAATTGAGGGCAGAACCTATGGCTACACCTTC
TRBD1,TRBJ1-5,TRBV4-1,few,CASSQEDRAGNQPQHF,TGCGCCAGCAGCCAGGAGGACAGGGCGGGCAATCAGCCCCAGCATTTT